Detailed here is one T cell receptor (beta chain). The sample comes from a study of blood T cell repertoires in COVID-19. Assignment of participants to cohorts was predicated upon participant-reported clinical history. Original analysis: Researchers report that nucleated cell counts were estimated from reference gene primer amplification. Sequencing used immunoSEQ multiplex PCR; TCRdb keeps in-frame clones, though not all of them. That table furnishes V, J and clone size, whereas the DNA furnished D and trimming. The sample contains over 200,000 clones, around nine tenths of which appear only once. Germline V lookup: CDR1 ENHRY, CDR2 SYGVKD. The CDR3 is 15 amino acids. The germline V and J ends were trimmed by 6 bases and 4 bases, with 19 bases remaining between them.

This TCR was recovered from a woman aged 25 to 39 who had been exposed to COVID-19. Material for sequencing was PBMCs or T cells enriched from blood (not recorded which). V and J are TRBV10-3 and TRBJ2-7, with D possibly being TRBD1 (8 bases). The CDR3 nucleotides read TGTGCCATCAGACGACAGGGGCTAGCGGATTACGAGCAGTACTTC. This translates into CAIRRQGLADYEQYF.